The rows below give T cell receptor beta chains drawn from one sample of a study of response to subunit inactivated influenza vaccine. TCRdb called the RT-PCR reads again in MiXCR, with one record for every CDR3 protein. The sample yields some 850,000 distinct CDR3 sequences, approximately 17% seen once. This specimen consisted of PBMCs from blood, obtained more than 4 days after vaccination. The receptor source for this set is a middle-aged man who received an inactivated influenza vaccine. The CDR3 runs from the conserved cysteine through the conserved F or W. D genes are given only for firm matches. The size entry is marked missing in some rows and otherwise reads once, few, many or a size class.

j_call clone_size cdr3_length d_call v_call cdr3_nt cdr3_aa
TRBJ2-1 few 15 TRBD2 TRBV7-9 TGTGCCACCTCCTTTCTAGCGGGAGTCTCAAATGAGCAGTTCTTC CATSFLAGVSNEQFF
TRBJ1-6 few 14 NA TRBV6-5 TGTGCCAGCAGTTACGGGGTGGCGGATTCACCCCTCCACTTT CASSYGVADSPLHF
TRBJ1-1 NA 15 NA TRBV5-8 TGTGCCAGCAGCTTAGGGAGATACATGAACACTGAAGCTTTCTTT CASSLGRYMNTEAFF
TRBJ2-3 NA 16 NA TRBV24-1 TGTGCCACCAGTGATTTGGGGTCGGAAGGAGCGGATACGCAGTATTTT CATSDLGSEGADTQYF
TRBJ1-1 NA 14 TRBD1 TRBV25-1 TGTGCCAGCAGTGAATCCGGGACAGTGACTGAAGCTTTCTTT CASSESGTVTEAFF
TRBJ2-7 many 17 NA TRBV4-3 TGCGCCAGCAGCCAAGAAGGAGGGGCGGGCCCCTCCTACGAGCAGTACTTC CASSQEGGAGPSYEQYF
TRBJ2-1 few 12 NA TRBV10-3 TGTGCCATCAGTGACAGGGAGAATGAGCAGTTCTTC CAISDRENEQFF
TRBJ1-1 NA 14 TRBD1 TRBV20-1 TGCAGTGCGCAGGCTAAGACAGGGTACACTGAAGCTTTCTTT CSAQAKTGYTEAFF
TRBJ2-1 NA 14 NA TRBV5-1 TGCGCCAGCAGCTTGGGCAGGCCGTACAATGAGCAGTTCTTC CASSLGRPYNEQFF
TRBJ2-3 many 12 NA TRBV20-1 TGCAGTGCTTACCAAGCCCCTTACACGCAGTATTTT CSAYQAPYTQYF
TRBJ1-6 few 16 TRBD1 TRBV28 TGTGCCAGCAGTTCCCCCGCCGGGACAGGGTTAACACCCCTCCACTTT CASSSPAGTGLTPLHF
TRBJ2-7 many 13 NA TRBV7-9 TGTGCCAGCAGCGGCCCGAGGGGCTACGAGCAGTACTTC CASSGPRGYEQYF
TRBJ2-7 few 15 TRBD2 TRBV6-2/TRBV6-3 TGTGCCAGCAGCCGCCTCCTCGGGACTAACAGCGAGCAGTACTTC CASSRLLGTNSEQYF
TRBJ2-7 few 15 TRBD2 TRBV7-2 TGTGCCAGCAGCACTGCTAGCGGGCGAGCCTACGAGCAGTACTTC CASSTASGRAYEQYF
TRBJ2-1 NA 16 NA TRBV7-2 TGTGCCAGCAGCCGTTCGACTAACCTTTATGACAATGAGCAGTTCTTC CASSRSTNLYDNEQFF
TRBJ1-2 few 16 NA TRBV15 TGTGCCACCAGCAGAGATCTCCCAGGGGCCGGAGGAGGCTACACCTTC CATSRDLPGAGGGYTF
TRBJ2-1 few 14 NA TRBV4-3 TGCGCCAGCAGCCAAGAAACGACGGGCGGTGAGCAGTTCTTC CASSQETTGGEQFF
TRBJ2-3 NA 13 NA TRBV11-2 TGTGCCAGCAGCCCGTCTAGCGTAGATACGCAGTATTTT CASSPSSVDTQYF
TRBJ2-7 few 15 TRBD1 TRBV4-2 TGTGCCAGCAGCCAAGCCGGGACAGGGCTCTACGAGCAGTACTTC CASSQAGTGLYEQYF
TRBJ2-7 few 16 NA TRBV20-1 TGCAGTGCTAGAGATCTTGACAGAGACGGTGGTAGGGAGCAGTACTTC CSARDLDRDGGREQYF
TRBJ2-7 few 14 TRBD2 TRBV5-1 TGCGCCAGCAGCTTCGGGGGGAGGTCCTACGAGCAGTACTTC CASSFGGRSYEQYF
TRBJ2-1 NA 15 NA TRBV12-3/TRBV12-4 TGTGCCAGCAGTTTTAGTAGTTCGGCGTGGGATGAGCAGTTCTTC CASSFSSSAWDEQFF
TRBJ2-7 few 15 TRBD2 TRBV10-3 TGTGCCATCAGTGGGGGGACTAGCGGATCCTACGAGCAGTACTTC CAISGGTSGSYEQYF
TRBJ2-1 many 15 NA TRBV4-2 TGTGCCAGCAGCCAGGGCGGTGTCGGGTCAAATGAGCAGTTCTTC CASSQGGVGSNEQFF
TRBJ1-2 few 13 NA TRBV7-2 TGTGCCAGCAGCTTAGAAAGTAGCTATGGCTACACCTTC CASSLESSYGYTF
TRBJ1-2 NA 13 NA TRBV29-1 TGCAGCGTTGATACAGGTTGGGACTATGGCTACACCTTC CSVDTGWDYGYTF
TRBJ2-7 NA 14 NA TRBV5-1 TGCGCCAGCAGCTTGGACGCTGTAGGCTACGAGCAGTACTTC CASSLDAVGYEQYF
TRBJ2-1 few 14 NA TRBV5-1 TGCGCCAGCACAACCGGGACGCCGATCAGTGAGCAGTTCTTC CASTTGTPISEQFF
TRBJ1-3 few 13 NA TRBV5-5 TGTGCCAGCAGCTTGGGGGGAGAGGACACCATATATTTT CASSLGGEDTIYF
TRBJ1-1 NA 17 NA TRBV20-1 TGCAGTGCTAGAGATCTATCGGCATTCCGGGCGAACACTGAAGCTTTCTTT CSARDLSAFRANTEAFF
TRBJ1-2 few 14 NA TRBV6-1 TGTGCCAGCAGCTTGGGAGTTGTTGGCTATGGCTACACCTTC CASSLGVVGYGYTF
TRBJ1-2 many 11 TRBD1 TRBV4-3 TGCGCCAGCAGCCGAGGAGGACAGGCCACCTTC CASSRGGQATF
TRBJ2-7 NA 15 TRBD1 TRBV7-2 TGTGCCAGCAGCCAGGGACAGGGAATTTCCTACGAGCAGTACTTC CASSQGQGISYEQYF
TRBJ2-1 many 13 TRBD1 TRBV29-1 TGCAGTGCCGGGACAGGCCAGGGGCATGAGCAGTTCTTC CSAGTGQGHEQFF
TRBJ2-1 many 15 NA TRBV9 TGTGCCAGCAGCGTAGTGGGGGGTAGCTACAATGAGCAGTTCTTC CASSVVGGSYNEQFF
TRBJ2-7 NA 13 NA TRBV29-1 TGCAGCGTGGGGATGTCGAGCTCCTACGAGCAGTACTTC CSVGMSSSYEQYF
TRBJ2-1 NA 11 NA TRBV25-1 TGTGCCAGCAGTGGCCTGGAGACCCAGTTCTTC CASSGLETQFF
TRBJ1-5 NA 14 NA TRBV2 TGTGCCAGCAGTGCCATGGGACCTACGCAGCCCCAGCATTTT CASSAMGPTQPQHF
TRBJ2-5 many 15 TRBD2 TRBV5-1 TGCGCCAGCAGCGATCCCGGGAGGGCCGAAGAGACCCAGTACTTC CASSDPGRAEETQYF
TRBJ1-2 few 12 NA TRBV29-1 TGCAGCGCCGGGACGAATATAGGAGGCTACACCTTC CSAGTNIGGYTF
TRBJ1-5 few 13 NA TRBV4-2 TGTGCCAGCAGCCAGGAGGAGAGGCAGCCCCGGCATTTT CASSQEERQPRHF
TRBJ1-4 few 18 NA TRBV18 TGTGCCAGCTCACCGAAGGTCGGTGAGGCCAGGGATAATGAAAAACTGTTTTTT CASSPKVGEARDNEKLFF
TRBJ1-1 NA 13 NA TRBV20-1 TGCAGTGCTTGGGGGTCAGTGAACACTGAAGCTTTCTTT CSAWGSVNTEAFF
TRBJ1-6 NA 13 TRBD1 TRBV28 TGTGCCGGCAGGGGGCTTGGTAATTCACCCCTCCACTTT CAGRGLGNSPLHF
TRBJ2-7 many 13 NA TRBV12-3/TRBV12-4 TGTGCCAGCAGTTTAGTTCTCTCTGGAGAGCAGTACTTC CASSLVLSGEQYF
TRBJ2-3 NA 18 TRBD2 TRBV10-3 TGTGCCACCGGACCCTTAGCGGGAGCGGGAGAAAGGGCAGATACGCAGTATTTT CATGPLAGAGERADTQYF
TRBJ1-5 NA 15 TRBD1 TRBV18 TGTGCCAGCTCACTGCGACAGGGGCAGGGTCAGCCCCAGCATTTT CASSLRQGQGQPQHF
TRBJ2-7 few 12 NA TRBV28 TGTGCCAGCAGTCGGATGAACTACGAGCAGTACTTC CASSRMNYEQYF
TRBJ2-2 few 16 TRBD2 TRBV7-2 TGTGCCAGCAGCTTAGGACTAGCGGGGACCACCGGGGAGCTGTTTTTT CASSLGLAGTTGELFF
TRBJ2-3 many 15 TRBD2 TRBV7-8 TGTGCCAGCAGCTTGGGACTAGGGGGCACAGATACGCAGTATTTT CASSLGLGGTDTQYF
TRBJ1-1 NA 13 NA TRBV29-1 TGCAGCTCTCTTCCCTCTGGGAACACTGAAGCTTTCTTT CSSLPSGNTEAFF
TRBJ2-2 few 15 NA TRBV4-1 TGCGCCAGCAGCCAAGATCAGAGGAACACCGGGGAGCTGTTTTTT CASSQDQRNTGELFF
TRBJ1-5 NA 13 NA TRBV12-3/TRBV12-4 TGTGCCAGCAGTTTTCAGGGTAGTCAGCCCCAGCATTTT CASSFQGSQPQHF
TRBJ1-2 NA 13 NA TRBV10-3 TGTGCCATCAGTGGGGACGTCGGGTATGGCTACACCTTC CAISGDVGYGYTF
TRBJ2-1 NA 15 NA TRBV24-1 TGTGCCACCAGTGATTTTACAGGGCGGGCCAATGAGCAGTTCTTC CATSDFTGRANEQFF